Here is one T cell receptor beta chain with its context. Its antigen remains unidentified. The CDR3 extends over 14 amino acids. Trimming shortened V by 1 base and J by 4 bases, and 11 bases separated the two germline ends. Germline V gives CDR1 SGHRS, CDR2 YFSETQ. The study gave focal radiation plus ipilimumab CTLA-4 blockade to patients with chemo-refractory metastatic non-small-cell lung cancer. The assay was immunoSEQ multiplex PCR, and TCRdb's table has in-frame clones only and misses some. The sample includes roughly 120,000 clones, 81% of them seen just once. The data belong to a study of radiotherapy plus CTLA-4 blockade in lung cancer. Broader study findings: Response was reportedly best predicted by early blood T cell clone dynamics, with interferon-beta.

V and J are TRBV5-1 and TRBJ1-1; no reliable D call. The input for sequencing was peripheral blood, taken from a patient treated with radiotherapy plus ipilimumab. This sequence originates from a human donor with non-small cell lung cancer that progressed on radiotherapy plus ipilimumab. Some clones in this sample may be carry-over from other donors' samples. The CDR3 DNA sequence: TGCGCCAGCAGCTTGTTTGGTAGGGCCACTGAAGCTTTCTTT. It specifies CASSLFGRATEAFF.